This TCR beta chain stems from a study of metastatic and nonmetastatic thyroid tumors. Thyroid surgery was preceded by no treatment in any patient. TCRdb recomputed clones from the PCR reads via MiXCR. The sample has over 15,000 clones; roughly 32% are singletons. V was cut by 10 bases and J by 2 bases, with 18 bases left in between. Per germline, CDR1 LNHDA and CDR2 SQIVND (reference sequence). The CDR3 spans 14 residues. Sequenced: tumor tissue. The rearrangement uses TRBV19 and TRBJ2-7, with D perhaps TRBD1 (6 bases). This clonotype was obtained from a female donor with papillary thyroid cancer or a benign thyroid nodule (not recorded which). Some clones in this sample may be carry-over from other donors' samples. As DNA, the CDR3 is TGTGCCACCAAGAACAGGGTGGGACCCTACGAGCAGTACTTC. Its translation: CATKNRVGPYEQYF.